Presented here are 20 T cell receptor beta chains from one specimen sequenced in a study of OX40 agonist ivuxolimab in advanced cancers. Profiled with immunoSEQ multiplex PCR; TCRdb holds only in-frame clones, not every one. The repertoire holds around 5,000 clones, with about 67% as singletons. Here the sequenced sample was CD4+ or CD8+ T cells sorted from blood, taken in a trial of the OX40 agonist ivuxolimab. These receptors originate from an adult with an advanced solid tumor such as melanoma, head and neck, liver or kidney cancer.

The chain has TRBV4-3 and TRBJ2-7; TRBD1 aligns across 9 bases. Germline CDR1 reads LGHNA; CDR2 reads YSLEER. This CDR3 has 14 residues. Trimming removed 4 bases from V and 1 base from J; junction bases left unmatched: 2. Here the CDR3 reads CASSPGTGSYEQYF. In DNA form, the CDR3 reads TGCGCCAGCAGCCCCGGGACAGGGTCCTACGAGCAGTACTTC.

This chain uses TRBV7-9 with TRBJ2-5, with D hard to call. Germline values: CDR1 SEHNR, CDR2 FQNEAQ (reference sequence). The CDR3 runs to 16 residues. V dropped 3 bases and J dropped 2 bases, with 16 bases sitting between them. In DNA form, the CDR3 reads TGTGCCAGCAGCTTCCCCTCCGCGACCTATCAAGAGACCCAGTACTTC. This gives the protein CASSFPSATYQETQYF.

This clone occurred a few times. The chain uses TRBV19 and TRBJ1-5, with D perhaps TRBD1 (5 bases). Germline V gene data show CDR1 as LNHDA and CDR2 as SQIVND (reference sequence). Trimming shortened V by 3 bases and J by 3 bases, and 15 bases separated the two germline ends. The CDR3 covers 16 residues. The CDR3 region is CASSIGLRETNQPQHF. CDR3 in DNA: TGTGCCAGTAGTATCGGTCTCAGGGAAACCAATCAGCCCCAGCATTTT.

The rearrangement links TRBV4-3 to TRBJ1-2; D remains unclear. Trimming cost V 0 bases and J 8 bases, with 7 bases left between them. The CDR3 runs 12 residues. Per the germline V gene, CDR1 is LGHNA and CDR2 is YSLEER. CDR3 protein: CASSQDRIGYTF. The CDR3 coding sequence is TGCGCCAGCAGCCAAGACCGAATCGGCTACACCTTC.

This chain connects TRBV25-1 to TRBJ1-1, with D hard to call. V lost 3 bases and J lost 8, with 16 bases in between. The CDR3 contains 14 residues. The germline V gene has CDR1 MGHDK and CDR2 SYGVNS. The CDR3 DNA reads TGTGCCAGCAGTGAGAAGGGAGCCAGCTCCGAAGCTTTCTTT. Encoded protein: CASSEKGASSEAFF. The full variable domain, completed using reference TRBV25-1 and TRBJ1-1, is EADIYQTPRYLVIGTGKKITLECSQTMGHDKMYWYQQDPGMELHLIHYSYGVNSTEKGDLSSESTVSRIRTEHFPLTLESARPSHTSQYLCASSEKGASSEAFFGQGTRLTVV.

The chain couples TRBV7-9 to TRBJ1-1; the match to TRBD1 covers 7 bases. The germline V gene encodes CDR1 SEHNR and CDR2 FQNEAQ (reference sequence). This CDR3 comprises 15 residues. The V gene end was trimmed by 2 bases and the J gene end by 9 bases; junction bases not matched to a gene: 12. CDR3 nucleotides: TGTGCCAGCAGCTTATGGTGGGACAGAGACGGGCAAGCTTTCTTT. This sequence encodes CASSLWWDRDGQAFF.

CDR3 bases: TGTGCCAGCAGCTTAGTAGCGGGGGCCTCCGAGCAGTACTTC. This gives the protein CASSLVAGASEQYF. J is TRBJ2-7 and V is TRBV7-9; 9 bases line up with TRBD2. CDR1 is SEHNR and CDR2 is FQNEAQ in the germline V gene (reference sequence). CDR3 length equals 14 residues. V gave up 1 base and J gave up 6 bases; unmatched junction bases: 4. The whole variable domain, remainder taken from reference TRBV7-9 and TRBJ2-7, is DTGVSQNPRHKITKRGQNVTFRCDPISEHNRLYWYRQTLGQGPEFLTYFQNEAQLEKSRLLSDRFSAERPKGSFSTLEIQRTEQGDSAMYLCASSLVAGASEQYFGPGTRLTVT.

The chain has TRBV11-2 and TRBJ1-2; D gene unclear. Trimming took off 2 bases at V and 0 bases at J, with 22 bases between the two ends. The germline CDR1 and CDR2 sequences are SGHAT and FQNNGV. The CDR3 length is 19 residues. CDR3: CASSLTSSYRLTTNYGYTF. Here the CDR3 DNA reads TGTGCCAGCAGCTTAACGAGCAGCTACCGCCTTACTACTAACTATGGCTACACCTTC.

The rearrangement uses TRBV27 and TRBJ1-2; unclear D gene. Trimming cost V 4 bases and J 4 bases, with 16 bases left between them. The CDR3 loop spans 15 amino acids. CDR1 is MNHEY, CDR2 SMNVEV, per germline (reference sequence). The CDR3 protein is CASSYRGSNSYGYTF. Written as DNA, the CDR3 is TGTGCCAGCAGTTACAGAGGCAGCAACTCCTATGGCTACACCTTC.

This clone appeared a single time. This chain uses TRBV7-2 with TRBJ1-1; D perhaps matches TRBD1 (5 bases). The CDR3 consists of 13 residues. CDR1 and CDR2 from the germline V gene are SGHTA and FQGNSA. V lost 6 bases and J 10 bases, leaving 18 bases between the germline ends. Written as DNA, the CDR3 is TGTGCCAGCAGGGACACAGACGGATCTGGAGCTTTCTTT. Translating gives CASRDTDGSGAFF.

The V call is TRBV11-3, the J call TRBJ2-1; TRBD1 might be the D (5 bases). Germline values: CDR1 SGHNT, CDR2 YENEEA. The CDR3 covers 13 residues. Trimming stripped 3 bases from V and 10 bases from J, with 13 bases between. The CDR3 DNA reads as TGTGCCAGCAGCTTGGTCCCATCAGGGGAGCAGTTCTTC. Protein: CASSLVPSGEQFF.

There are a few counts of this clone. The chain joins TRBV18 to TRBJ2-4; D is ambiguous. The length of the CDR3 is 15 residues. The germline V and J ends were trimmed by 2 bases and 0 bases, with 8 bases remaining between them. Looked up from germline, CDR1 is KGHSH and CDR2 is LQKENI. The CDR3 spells CASSPVPLAKNIQYF. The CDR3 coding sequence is TGTGCCAGCTCACCAGTACCCCTAGCCAAAAACATTCAGTACTTC. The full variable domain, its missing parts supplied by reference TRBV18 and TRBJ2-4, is NAGVMQNPRHLVRRRGQEARLRCSPMKGHSHVYWYRQLPEEGLKFMVYLQKENIIDESGMPKERFSAEFPKEGPSILRIQQVVRGDSAAYFCASSPVPLAKNIQYFGAGTRLSVL.

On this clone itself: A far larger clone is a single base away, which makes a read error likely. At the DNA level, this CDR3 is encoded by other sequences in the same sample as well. DNA of the CDR3: TGTGCCAGCAGCCCTCAGCGGAACACTGAAGCTTTCTTT. Residues: CASSPQRNTEAFF. The rearrangement joins TRBV9 to TRBJ1-1, with no clear D. Germline values: CDR1 SGDLS, CDR2 YYNGEE. The CDR3 totals 13 residues. The V end lost 4 bases, the J end lost 1 base, and 8 bases lay between the germline ends.

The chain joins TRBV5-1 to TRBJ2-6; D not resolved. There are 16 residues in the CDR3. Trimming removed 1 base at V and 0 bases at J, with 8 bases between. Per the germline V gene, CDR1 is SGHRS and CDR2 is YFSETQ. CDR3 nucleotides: TGCGCCAGCAGCTTGAATGGTGGCTCTGGGGCCAACGTCCTGACTTTC. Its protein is CASSLNGGSGANVLTF. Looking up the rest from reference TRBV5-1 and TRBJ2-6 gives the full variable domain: KAGVTQTPRYLIKTRGQQVTLSCSPISGHRSVSWYQQTPGQGLQFLFEYFSETQRNKGNFPGRFSGRQFSNSRSEMNVSTLELGDSALYLCASSLNGGSGANVLTFGAGSRLTVL.

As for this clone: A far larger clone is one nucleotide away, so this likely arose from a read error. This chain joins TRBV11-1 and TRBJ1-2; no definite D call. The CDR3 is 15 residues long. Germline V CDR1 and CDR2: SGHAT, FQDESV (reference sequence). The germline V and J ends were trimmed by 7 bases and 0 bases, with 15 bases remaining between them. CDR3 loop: CASKEEELANYGYTF. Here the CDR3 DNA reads TGTGCCAGCAAGGAGGAGGAGTTAGCTAACTATGGCTACACCTTC.

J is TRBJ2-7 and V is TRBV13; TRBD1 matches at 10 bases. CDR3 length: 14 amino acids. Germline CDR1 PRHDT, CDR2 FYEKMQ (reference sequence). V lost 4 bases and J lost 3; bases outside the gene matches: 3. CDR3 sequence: CASSSWDRGYEQYF. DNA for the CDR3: TGTGCCAGCAGCTCTTGGGACAGGGGCTACGAGCAGTACTTC.

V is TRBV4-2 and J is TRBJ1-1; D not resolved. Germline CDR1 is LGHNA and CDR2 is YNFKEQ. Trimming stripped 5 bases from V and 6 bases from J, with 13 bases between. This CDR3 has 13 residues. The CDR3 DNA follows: TGTGCCAGCAGCTTGGGGTCAGACCCTGAAGCTTTCTTT. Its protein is CASSLGSDPEAFF.

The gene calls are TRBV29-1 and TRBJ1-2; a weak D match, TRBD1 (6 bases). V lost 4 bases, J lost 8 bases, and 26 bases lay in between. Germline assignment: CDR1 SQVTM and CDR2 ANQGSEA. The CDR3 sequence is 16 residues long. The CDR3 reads CSVVLWTERGSGGYTF. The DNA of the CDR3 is TGCAGCGTTGTCCTTTGGACAGAGAGGGGATCGGGGGGCTACACCTTC.

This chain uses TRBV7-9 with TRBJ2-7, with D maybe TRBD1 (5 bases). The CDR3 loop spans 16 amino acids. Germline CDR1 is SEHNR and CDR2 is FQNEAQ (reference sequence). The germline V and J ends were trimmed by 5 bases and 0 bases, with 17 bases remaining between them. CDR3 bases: TGTGCCAGCAGCCAAGATGCAGGGTCTGGCTCCTACGAGCAGTACTTC. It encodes CASSQDAGSGSYEQYF.

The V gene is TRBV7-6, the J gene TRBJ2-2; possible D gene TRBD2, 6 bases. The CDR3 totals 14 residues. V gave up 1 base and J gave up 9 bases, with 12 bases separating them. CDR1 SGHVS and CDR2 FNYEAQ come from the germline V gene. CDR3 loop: CASSLVGLGRELFF. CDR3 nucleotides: TGTGCCAGCAGCTTAGTGGGACTGGGCCGGGAGCTGTTTTTT.